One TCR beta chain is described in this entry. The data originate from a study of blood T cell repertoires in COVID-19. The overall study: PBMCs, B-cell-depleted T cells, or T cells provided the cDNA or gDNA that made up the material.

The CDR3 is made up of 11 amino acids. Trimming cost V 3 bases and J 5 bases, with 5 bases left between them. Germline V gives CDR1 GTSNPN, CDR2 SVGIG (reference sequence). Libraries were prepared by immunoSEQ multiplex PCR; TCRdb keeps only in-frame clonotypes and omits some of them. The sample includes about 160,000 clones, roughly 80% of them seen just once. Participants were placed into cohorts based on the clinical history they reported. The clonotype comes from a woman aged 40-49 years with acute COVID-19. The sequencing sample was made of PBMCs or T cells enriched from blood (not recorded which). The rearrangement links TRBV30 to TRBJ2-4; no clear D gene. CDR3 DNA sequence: TGTGCCTGGAGAGGAGAAAACATTCAGTACTTC. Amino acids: CAWRGENIQYF.